This T cell receptor beta chain came from a study of blood T cell repertoires in COVID-19 (dated by TCRdb to between 2020 and 2021). Background on the whole study: The collaborator samples originated in the United States, Italy and Spain and spanned the acute and convalescent phases of COVID-19. The material from the prospective study consisted of cDNA or gDNA derived from T cells, B-cell-depleted T cells, or PBMCs. The dataset comprised deeply sampled blood TCRbeta repertoires from subjects exposed to, actively infected with, or recovered from COVID-19. A freely available public database, intended as a resource for researchers studying the immune response to SARS-CoV-2, is where the repertoires were released. The samples were drawn from two sources: the first 160 participants of the ongoing ImmuneRACE study, and 1,200 or so subjects contributed by 6 global collaborators. A de-identified subject ID, COVID-19 status, age in years and sex were almost always included in the sample metadata. Where available, HLA class I and class II types were obtained from metadata supplied by the sample provider rather than from assay-based typing. The paper as a whole reports these results and caveats: Clinical and demographic metadata were provided uncurated, with the amount varying by source and participant.

CDR1 and CDR2 (SGHRS, YFSETQ) derive from the germline V gene. V loses 4 bases at its end and J loses 0 bases; junction bases beyond the gene matches: 5. The CDR3 measures 15 amino acids from cysteine to phenylalanine. Only CDR3 DNA remains: 45 bases, in frame from the first base. Turning to this clone: Its antigen has not been determined. Per-nucleotide qualities are absent, and no much larger clonotype sits a single base away.

Enrolling through a virtual design, the prospective study's participants ranged in age from roughly 18 to 90 years and lived across 24 United States geographic areas. In the prospective study, participants were assigned to cohorts based on the clinical history participants reported in a screening survey and a study questionnaire. Exposed participants had been in contact with someone with a PCR-confirmed or clinician-diagnosed COVID-19 case within 2 weeks of study entry. Each participant in the prospective study had whole blood, serum and a nasopharyngeal or oropharyngeal swab collected by mobile phlebotomists. Over a 2-month period, participants in the prospective study had the option of providing additional blood draws and questionnaires. Before DNA extraction, prospective study blood samples were shipped either frozen or at room temperature. TCRbeta CDR3 regions were amplified from genomic DNA by means of the immunoSEQ Assay, a bias-controlled multiplex PCR. In the original analysis: The number of nucleated cells in each sample was estimated from the amplification of reference gene primers within the assay. To quantify the absolute abundance of each unique TCRbeta CDR3 rearrangement, sequence reads were collapsed and filtered. Productive Simpson clonality was computed per sample as the square root of Simpson's diversity index over productive rearrangements. Imported from immuneACCESS, the table was reduced by TCRdb to in-frame sequences with V and J called. These copies leave out some clones; in studies compared against another copy, an unresolved V gene accounts for under half, and the cause of the remainder is not known. V, J and clone size are taken as reported in that table, and D and trimming were inferred from the DNA itself. The sample table shows approximately 190,000 clones, and around 84% are seen once. Under 4% of the sample belongs to the ten largest clones.

The rearranged chain carries TRBV5-1 and TRBJ2-7; TRBD1 aligns with 9 central bases. The sample taken for sequencing was PBMCs or T cells enriched from blood (not recorded which). The TCR was taken from a woman aged 25 to 39 who had been exposed to COVID-19. The DNA reads TGCGCCAGCAGCATTTCGGGACAGGGCTCCTACGAGCAGTACTTC. Translated, this is CASSISGQGSYEQYF.